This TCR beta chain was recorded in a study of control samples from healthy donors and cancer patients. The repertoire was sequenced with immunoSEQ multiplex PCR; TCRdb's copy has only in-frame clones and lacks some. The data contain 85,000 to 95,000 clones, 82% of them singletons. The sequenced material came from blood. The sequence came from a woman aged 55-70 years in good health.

CDR3 nucleotides: TGTGCCATCAGTGATGGGGGTAACTATGGCTACACCTTC. This encodes CAISDGGNYGYTF. The chain has TRBV10-3 and TRBJ1-2; D perhaps matches TRBD1 (5 bases). This CDR3 has 13 amino acids. V dropped 3 bases and J dropped 1 base, with 6 bases sitting between them. Germline-derived CDR1 and CDR2 are ENHRY and SYGVKD.